This T cell receptor beta chain was captured in a study of blood T cell repertoires in COVID-19. The CDR3 length is 15 residues. Germline V gene lookup returns CDR1 KGHSH and CDR2 LQKENI. With V trimmed by 3 bases and J by 5 bases, 7 bases remained unmatched. Profiled with immunoSEQ multiplex PCR; TCRdb holds only in-frame clones, not every one. The data contain tens of thousands of clones, 82% of them singletons. Sequencing used peripheral blood. This sequence joins TRBV18 and TRBJ2-3, with TRBD1 identical over 8 bases. This sequence originates from a human donor in a cohort sampled during active COVID-19. CDR3 amino acids: CASSPVGQGLDTQYF. Written as DNA, the CDR3 is TGTGCCAGCTCACCTGTAGGACAGGGATTAGATACGCAGTATTTT.